This passage covers 5 T cell receptor beta chains from one sample sequenced in a study of metastatic and nonmetastatic thyroid tumors. TCRdb recomputed clones from the PCR reads via MiXCR. Of roughly 40,000 clones listed, 9% to 14% are singletons. Patients had received no treatment of any kind before thyroid surgery. The sample comprised blood. The origin of the receptors is a male donor with papillary thyroid cancer or a benign thyroid nodule (not recorded which). Some clones in this sample may be carry-over from other donors' samples.

This clone has ten or more counts. The chain joins TRBV20-1 to TRBJ2-7; D is perhaps TRBD2 (6 bases). Germline V gene data show CDR1 as DFQATT and CDR2 as SNEGSKA (reference sequence). The CDR3 length is 12 residues. Trimming pared 5 bases from V and 3 bases from J, leaving 11 bases between. The CDR3 bases are TGCAGTGCTCCGGGACTCCTCTACGAGCAGTACTTC. It codes for CSAPGLLYEQYF.

The rearrangement joins TRBV6-4 to TRBJ2-2; 9 bases are a match to TRBD1. Germline trimming cut 11 bases from V and 4 bases from J; bases unmatched to any gene: 8. Germline lookup yields CDR1 MRHNA and CDR2 SNTAGT. The CDR3 sequence is 14 residues long. CDR3 coding DNA: TGTGCCGGCGGAGACAGGGGGAGCACCGGGGAGCTGTTTTTT. Translation: CAGGDRGSTGELFF.

A single count supports this clone. The J gene is TRBJ2-7, the V gene TRBV4-2; possible D gene TRBD2, 6 bases. Germline CDR1 LGHNA, CDR2 YNFKEQ. The V gene lost 0 bases and the J gene lost 0 bases, with 12 bases spanning the gap. The CDR3 contains 16 residues. The DNA for the CDR3 is TGTGCCAGCAGCCAAGATCACGGCGGGGCCTCCTACGAGCAGTACTTC. This sequence encodes CASSQDHGGASYEQYF.

There are many counts of this clone. The same CDR3 is also encoded by other DNA sequences in this sample. The V gene is TRBV20-1, the J gene TRBJ2-6; D is undetermined. V lost 6 bases to trimming and J lost 2 bases, with 11 bases between them. Germline values: CDR1 DFQATT, CDR2 SNEGSKA (reference sequence). This CDR3 has 14 amino acids. The CDR3 loop is CSAPVVAGANVLTF. The CDR3 nucleotides are TGCAGTGCCCCAGTGGTAGCTGGGGCCAACGTCCTGACTTTC.

In this sample, this clone turned up many times. The chain employs TRBV20-1 and TRBJ1-4, with D possibly TRBD1 on 5 matching bases. Germline CDR1 is DFQATT and CDR2 is SNEGSKA (reference sequence). The CDR3 covers 13 residues. V shed 6 bases and J shed 2 bases, with 10 bases lying between them. CDR3 loop: CSAWGGTNEKLFF. DNA for the CDR3: TGCAGTGCCTGGGGGGGGACTAATGAAAAACTGTTTTTT.